This T cell receptor (beta chain) was retrieved from a study of neurological immune-mediated disorders. Whole-study findings and limits: It was HTLV-1-associated myelopathy that showed the most TCR clonal expansion, while multiple sclerosis showed the least, falling below healthy controls.

This clonotype came up many times. Its target is unknown. Deletions cut 5 bases from V and 11 bases from J, with 13 bases between. Germline V gene sequence: CDR1 SGHTA, CDR2 FQGNSA. The CDR3 covers 13 residues. Synthesis of cDNA used 5'RACE (with 10-nucleotide random UMIs). TCRdb recomputed calls from the 5' RACE reads with MiXCR, one row per CDR3 protein. The table has over 35,000 distinct CDR3 sequences, approximately 2.4% seen once. V gene TRBV7-2 combines with J gene TRBJ1-6, with no clear D. The TCR was taken from a man aged 45-65 years with multiple sclerosis. What was sequenced was PBMCs. The CDR3 protein is CASSARRVAPLHF. As DNA, the CDR3 is TGTGCCAGCAGCGCCAGACGGGTTGCACCCCTCCACTTT.